This T cell receptor beta chain was identified in a study of blood T cell repertoires in COVID-19. CDR1 is SGHVS, CDR2 FQNEAQ, per germline. J lost 2 bases, V lost 1 base, and 14 bases had no gene match. The CDR3 totals 19 residues. Measured with immunoSEQ multiplex PCR; TCRdb has only the in-frame clones, and not every one. The sample consists of around 86,000 clones, about nine tenths of them appearing once. The V and J genes are TRBV7-8 and TRBJ1-5, with 7 positions matching TRBD1. This sequence originates from an elderly woman with acute or convalescent COVID-19. Sample: peripheral blood. CDR3 DNA: TGTGCCAGCAGCTTAGAAAGGGGGCTGGCCCTTGGAGGCAATCAGCCCCAGCATTTT. Translation: CASSLERGLALGGNQPQHF.